This TCR beta chain was recorded in a study of shared clonotypes between healthy human individuals (dated by TCRdb to 2018 to 2021). Describing the broader study: Three men and two women, aged 18 to 49 years, made up the cohort. To estimate repertoire size and how much clonotypes are shared between individuals, the study performed deep sequencing of blood TCR repertoires from roughly five healthy adults. For each donor, CD4 naive and CD4 memory were each given three plates, CD8 naive was given two plates, and CD8 memory was given one plate. To increase sequencing depth and limit assay-specific biases, different laboratories used diverse techniques to prepare libraries and sequence TCR repertoires. Between about 0.8 and 8.9 billion PBMCs per donor were obtained by leukapheresis.

Using the deep immunoSEQ assay, TCR CDR3 regions were amplified from genomic DNA by multiplex PCR. Extracted genomic DNA from each cell subset was spread evenly across all wells of several immunoSEQ 96-well plates, with each plate serving as a replicate. For sorted subsets, roughly 200 ng of genomic DNA, equivalent to around 29,000 T cell genomes, went into each replicate PCR. The purified libraries were quantified using a Qubit 3.0 fluorometer, sized with a Bioanalyzer 2100, and then quantified again using the KAPA Library Quantification kit. Every immunoSEQ 96-well plate was sequenced on a separate single-read 150-cycle Illumina NextSeq 550 flow cell. As for how the authors treated the data: Because the immunoSEQ output included only junctional sequences and no quality scores, the filtering could not be the same as the filtering used for full-length reads. Sequences were annotated with PyIR, a Python wrapper for IgBLAST v1.9, and V/J genes and CDR3 were assigned using IMGT germline references. Any read was removed if the V/J assignment was weak (E-value above 1e-6), the CDR3 was missing, or the read contained stop codons, out-of-frame junctions, or ambiguous translated residues. V3J clonotypes were defined by identical inferred V gene, J gene, and CDR3 amino acid sequence. Percentage overlap between repertoires was calculated by dividing the number of shared unique clonotypes by the size of the smaller repertoire. Richness of each repertoire was evaluated using RTK rarefaction, the Chao1 estimator, and Recon v2.1 estimates of unobserved clonotypes. Generation probabilities for all TCRbeta clonotypes obtained by the gDNA method from a few donors were computed using OLGA. TCRdb took over this immuneACCESS table, retaining in-frame rearrangements with V and J assigned. Such tables are incomplete; in checked studies, under half of the missing clones stem from an unresolved V gene, and the remainder is unexplained. The V and J calls and clone size are taken from that table; D and trimming were inferred from the DNA. This sample lists approximately 980,000 clones; 70% to 85% were detected once. The top ten clones comprise approximately 1.5% of the sample.

V is cut by 0 bases and J by 7 bases, and the space between the germline ends is 6 bases. Including the terminal cysteine and phenylalanine, the CDR3 comprises 12 residues. The sequence is cut down to CDR3 DNA, 36 bases in frame from base 1. CDR1 LGHNA and CDR2 YSLEER were looked up in the germline V gene. Overall study outcomes, separate from this receptor: Larger estimated clonotype richness was generally found for naive subsets than for memory subsets. The small number of donors limited the genetic and exposure-history diversity represented. Sampling was restricted to blood, and TCR repertoires in tissues likely differ from the TCR repertoires found in blood. Even with the large sequencing depth, rarefaction of the sorted-subset datasets indicated that sequencing was incomplete. When a few donors were compared, the shared fraction of clonotypes was about 5.4% for naive CD4, approximately 3.3% for naive CD8, more than 2% for memory CD4, and less than 0.45% for memory CD8. Clonotypes shared by all four sorted-subset donors showed higher generation probabilities than non-shared clonotypes. Pairwise subsampling led to the expectation that sequencing depth would affect the degree of clonotype sharing among donors.

Healthy HIV-negative adults with no recently reported acute infections or vaccinations were included as donors. Every donor was a Caucasian adult residing in Nashville, Tennessee, USA. CD4+ T cells were enriched by magnetic negative selection, after which naive cells were positively selected on CD45RA and the negative fraction was taken as the memory subset. After blood collection by leukapheresis, PBMCs were isolated using Ficoll-Histopaque density gradient centrifugation and then cryopreserved in the vapor phase of liquid nitrogen. Analytical flow cytometry was used to check the purity and quantity of each magnetically sorted T cell population. From each sorted fraction, genomic DNA was isolated and quantified by UV absorbance on a Nanodrop 2000c. Comments on this clone: Its cognate antigen has yet to be identified. Base qualities are not recorded, but no much larger clone differs from it by a single base.

The specimen was memory CD4+ T cells sorted from blood. What this sample's cell subset or site label stands for: CD45RA-negative fraction. The receptor comes from a young man in good health. The sequence joins TRBV4-3 to TRBJ1-2; the D gene assignment is ambiguous. CDR3 reads: CASSQDWGGYTF. Here is the DNA: TGCGCCAGCAGCCAAGATTGGGGTGGCTACACCTTC.